The entry that follows covers one TCR beta chain sequence. Its antigen is currently unknown. This entry belongs to a study of T cell repertoires in ileal Crohn's disease. Study overall: Patients had a median approximately 8-year disease duration, and approximately 35% were active smokers. Surgery for a complication: stricturing in 61%, penetrating in about 39%. Study-level points and caveats: High-frequency clones were more common in sorted CD8 than CD4 cells.

Each sample's TCRB immunosequencing used five hundred nanograms of biopsy DNA. The repertoire was sequenced with immunoSEQ multiplex PCR; TCRdb's copy has only in-frame clones and lacks some. Counted here are roughly 4,100 clones, about four fifths occurring once; the ten biggest clones make up 22%. The CDR3 sequence is 16 residues long. Germline CDR1 reads MGHDK; CDR2 reads SYGVNS. V trimming: 6 bases; J trimming: 4 bases; junction bases outside the gene matches: 13. This receptor was identified in an adult with Crohn's disease. The sequenced material came from ileal tissue. The chain has TRBV25-1 and TRBJ2-5; 8 positions match TRBD2. CDR3 amino acids: CASSEGSGGPGETQYF. CDR3 in DNA: TGTGCCAGCAGCGAAGGGTCGGGGGGGCCGGGAGAGACCCAGTACTTC.